The clone carrying this T cell receptor beta chain was found a few times. Its antigen is unidentified. This CDR3 region has 18 residues. Trimming removed 4 bases from V and 0 bases from J; junction bases left unmatched: 9. The germline V gene has CDR1 SGHRS and CDR2 YFSETQ. The sample originates from a study of post-analysis software for immune sequencing data. Study in general: Included courses were relapsing-remitting and secondary progressive multiple sclerosis; progressive-relapsing multiple sclerosis was also included.

Study-wide findings and caveats: Compared with controls, patients had more of five TRBV segments, including TRBV5-6, TRBV5-1 and TRBV20-1. Samples from one preparation batch, clustered by F measure, grouped strongly together. Significantly lower normalized Chao1 diversity was seen in multiple sclerosis patients than in controls.

Unique molecular identifiers were built into the TCR beta cDNA libraries. T cells numbering about 0.95 to 10 million gave rise to 500,000 to 600,000 cDNA molecules. TCRdb re-called the PCR reads through MiXCR, storing one row per CDR3 protein. The sample shows over 700,000 distinct CDR3 sequences, roughly 27% of them seen only once. This receptor was taken from a girl aged 10 to 17 with multiple sclerosis. The rearrangement links TRBV5-1 to TRBJ2-6, with 8 bases lining up with TRBD2. The sample taken for sequencing was blood. The CDR3 sequence: CASSPTRGGPSGANVLTF. In nucleotides, the CDR3 is TGCGCCAGCAGCCCTACCCGGGGGGGCCCCTCTGGGGCCAACGTCCTGACTTTC.